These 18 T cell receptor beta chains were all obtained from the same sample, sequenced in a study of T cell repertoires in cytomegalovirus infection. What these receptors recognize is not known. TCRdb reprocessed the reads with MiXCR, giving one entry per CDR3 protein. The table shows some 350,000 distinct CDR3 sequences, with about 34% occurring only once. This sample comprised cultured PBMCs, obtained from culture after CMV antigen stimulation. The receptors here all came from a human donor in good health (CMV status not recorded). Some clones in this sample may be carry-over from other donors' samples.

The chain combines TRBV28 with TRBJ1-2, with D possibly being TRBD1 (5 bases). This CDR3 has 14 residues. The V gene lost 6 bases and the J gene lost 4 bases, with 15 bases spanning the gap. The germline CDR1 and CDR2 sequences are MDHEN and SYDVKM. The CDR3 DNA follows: TGTGCCAGCAGCAAATCGGGACGGACCTATGGCTACACCTTC. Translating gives CASSKSGRTYGYTF.

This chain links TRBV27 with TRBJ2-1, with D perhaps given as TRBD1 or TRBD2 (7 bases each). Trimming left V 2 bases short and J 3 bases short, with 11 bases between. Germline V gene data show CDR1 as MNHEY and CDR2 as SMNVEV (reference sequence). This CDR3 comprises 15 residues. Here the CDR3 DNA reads TGTGCCAGCAGTTTACAGGGGGGGGGCTACAATGAGCAGTTCTTC. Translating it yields CASSLQGGGYNEQFF.

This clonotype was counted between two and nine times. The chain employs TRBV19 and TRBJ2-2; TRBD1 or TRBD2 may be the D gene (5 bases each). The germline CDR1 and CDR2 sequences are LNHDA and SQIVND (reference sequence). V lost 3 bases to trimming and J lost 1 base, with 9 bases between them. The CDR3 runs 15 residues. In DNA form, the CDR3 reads TGTGCCAGTAGTATCCCGGGGCGGAACACCGGGGAGCTGTTTTTT. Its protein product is CASSIPGRNTGELFF.

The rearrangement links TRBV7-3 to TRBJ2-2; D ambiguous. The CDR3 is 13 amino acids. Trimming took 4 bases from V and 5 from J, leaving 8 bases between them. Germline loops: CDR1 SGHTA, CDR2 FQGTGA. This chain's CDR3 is CASSSTLTGELFF. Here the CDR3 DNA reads TGTGCCAGCAGCTCCACCCTTACCGGGGAGCTGTTTTTT.

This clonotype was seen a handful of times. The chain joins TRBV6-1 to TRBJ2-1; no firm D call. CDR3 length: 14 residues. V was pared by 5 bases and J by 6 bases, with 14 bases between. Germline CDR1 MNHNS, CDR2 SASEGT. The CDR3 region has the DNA TGTGCCAGCAGTTTCCTCCTAAGTCCCAATGAGCAGTTCTTC. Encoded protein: CASSFLLSPNEQFF.

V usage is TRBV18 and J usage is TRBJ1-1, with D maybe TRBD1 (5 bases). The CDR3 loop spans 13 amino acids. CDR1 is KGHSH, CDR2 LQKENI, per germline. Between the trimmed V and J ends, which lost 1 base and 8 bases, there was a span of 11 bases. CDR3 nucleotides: TGTGCCAGCTCACCACTTCAGGGACTCGAAGCTTTCTTT. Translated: CASSPLQGLEAFF.

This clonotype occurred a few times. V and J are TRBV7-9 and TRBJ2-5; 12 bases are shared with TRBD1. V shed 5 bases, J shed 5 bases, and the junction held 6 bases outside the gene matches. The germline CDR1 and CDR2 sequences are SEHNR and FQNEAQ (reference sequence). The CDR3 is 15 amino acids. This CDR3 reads CASSGTGGDRETQYF. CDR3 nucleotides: TGTGCCAGCAGCGGGACAGGGGGCGATCGTGAGACCCAGTACTTC.

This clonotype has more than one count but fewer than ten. The CDR3 sequence is CASSLGTATYEQYV. The CDR3 DNA follows: TGTGCCAGCTCACTTGGGACAGCCACCTACGAGCAGTACGTC. The chain combines TRBV18 with TRBJ2-7, with 7 bases fitting TRBD1. The CDR3 runs 14 residues. Trimming at V came to 4 bases and at J to 2 bases, leaving 5 bases not matched to a gene. Germline CDR1 and CDR2: KGHSH and LQKENI.

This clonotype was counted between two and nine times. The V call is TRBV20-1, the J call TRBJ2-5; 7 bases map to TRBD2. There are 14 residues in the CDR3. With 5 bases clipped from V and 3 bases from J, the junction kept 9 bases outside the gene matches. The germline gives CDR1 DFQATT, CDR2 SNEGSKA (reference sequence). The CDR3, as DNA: TGCAGTGCTGGCGGACTGGGGAGGGAAGAGACCCAGTACTTC. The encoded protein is CSAGGLGREETQYF.

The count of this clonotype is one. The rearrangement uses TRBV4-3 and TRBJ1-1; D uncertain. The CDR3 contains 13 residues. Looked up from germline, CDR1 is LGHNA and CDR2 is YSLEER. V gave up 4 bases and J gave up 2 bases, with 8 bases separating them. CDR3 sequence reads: CASSRSANTEAFF. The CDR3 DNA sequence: TGCGCCAGCAGCCGTTCAGCTAACACTGAAGCTTTCTTT.

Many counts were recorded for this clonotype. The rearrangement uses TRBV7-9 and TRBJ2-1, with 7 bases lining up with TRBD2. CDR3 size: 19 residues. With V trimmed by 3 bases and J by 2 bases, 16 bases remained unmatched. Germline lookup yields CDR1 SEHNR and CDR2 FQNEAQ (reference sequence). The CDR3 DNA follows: TGTGCCAGCAGCTTGACAGCTCGCTGGACTAGTAATACCTACAATGAGCAGTTCTTC. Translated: CASSLTARWTSNTYNEQFF.

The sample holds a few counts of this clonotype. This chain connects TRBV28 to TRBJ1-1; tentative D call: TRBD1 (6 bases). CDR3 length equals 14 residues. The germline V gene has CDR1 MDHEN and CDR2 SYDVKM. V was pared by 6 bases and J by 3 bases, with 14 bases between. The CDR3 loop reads CASRPSGAYTEAFF. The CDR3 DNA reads TGTGCCAGCAGACCTTCGGGGGCGTACACTGAAGCTTTCTTT.

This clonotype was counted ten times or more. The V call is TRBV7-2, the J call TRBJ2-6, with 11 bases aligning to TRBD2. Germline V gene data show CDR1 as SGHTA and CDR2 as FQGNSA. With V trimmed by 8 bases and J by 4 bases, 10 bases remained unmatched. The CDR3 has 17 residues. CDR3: CASGVAGGFSGANVLTF. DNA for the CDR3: TGTGCCAGCGGGGTAGCGGGAGGGTTCTCAGGGGCCAACGTCCTGACTTTC.

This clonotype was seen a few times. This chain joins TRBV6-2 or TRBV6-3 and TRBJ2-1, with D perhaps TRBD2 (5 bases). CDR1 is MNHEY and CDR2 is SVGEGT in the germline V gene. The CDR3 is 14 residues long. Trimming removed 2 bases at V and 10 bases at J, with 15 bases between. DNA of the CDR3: TGTGCCAGCAGTTACCTACTAGGCTCTCAGGAGCAGTTCTTC. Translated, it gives CASSYLLGSQEQFF.

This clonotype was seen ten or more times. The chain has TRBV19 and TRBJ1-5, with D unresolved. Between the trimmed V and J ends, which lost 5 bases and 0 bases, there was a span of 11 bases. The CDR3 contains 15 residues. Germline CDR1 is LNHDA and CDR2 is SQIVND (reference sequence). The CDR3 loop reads CASSPNPHSNQPQHF. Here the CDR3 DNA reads TGTGCCAGTAGTCCCAACCCGCATAGCAATCAGCCCCAGCATTTT.

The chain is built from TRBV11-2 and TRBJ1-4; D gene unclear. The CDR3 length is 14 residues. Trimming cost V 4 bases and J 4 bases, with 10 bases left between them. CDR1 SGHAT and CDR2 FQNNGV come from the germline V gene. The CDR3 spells CASSWGRNNEKLFF. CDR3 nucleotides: TGTGCCAGCAGCTGGGGAAGGAATAATGAAAAACTGTTTTTT. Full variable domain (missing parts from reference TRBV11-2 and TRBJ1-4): EAGVAQSPRYKIIEKRQSVAFWCNPISGHATLYWYQQILGQGPKLLIQFQNNGVVDDSQLPKDRFSAERLKGVDSTLKIQPAKLEDSAVYLCASSWGRNNEKLFFGSGTQLSVL.

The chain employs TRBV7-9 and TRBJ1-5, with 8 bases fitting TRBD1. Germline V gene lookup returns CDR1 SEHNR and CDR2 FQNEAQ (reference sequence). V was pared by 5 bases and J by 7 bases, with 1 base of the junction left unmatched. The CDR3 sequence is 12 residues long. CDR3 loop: CASSPGGQPQHF. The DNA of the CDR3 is TGTGCCAGCAGCCCAGGGGGCCAGCCCCAGCATTTT.

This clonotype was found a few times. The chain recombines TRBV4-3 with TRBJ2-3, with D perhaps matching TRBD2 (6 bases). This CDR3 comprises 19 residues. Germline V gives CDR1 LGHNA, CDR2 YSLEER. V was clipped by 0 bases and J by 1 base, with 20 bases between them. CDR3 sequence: CASSQDLGGGSAGTDTQYF. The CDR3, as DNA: TGCGCCAGCAGCCAAGATCTAGGTGGAGGGAGTGCTGGCACAGATACGCAGTATTTT.